This T cell receptor (beta chain) stems from a study of T-cell memory formation after mild COVID-19. The CDR3 is 12 residues long. This clonotype was counted only a few times. The 5'RACE method, run with constant-segment primers, produced TCR alpha and TCR beta cDNA libraries (carrying sample barcodes and UMIs). TCRdb re-called the 5' RACE reads through MiXCR, storing one row per CDR3 protein. This sample carries tens of thousands of distinct CDR3 sequences, around an eighth of them seen once, and the ten largest clones take approximately 26%. The receptor was isolated from an adult woman who had mild COVID-19 (a few samples of this study predate the infection). Cell type and time point are not known. Source material: PBMCs or a T cell subset sorted from them (not recorded which). The chain combines TRBV21-1 with TRBJ2-7. TRBV21-1 is designated a pseudogene. CDR3 DNA: TGTGCCAGCAGTCCGGCCGCCTACGAGCAGTACTTC. Its translation is CASSPAAYEQYF.